This paragraph covers one T cell receptor (beta chain) sequence. Treatment reported: roughly 18 received Ad26.COV2.S at low or high dose, single or two shots; 5 received placebo; per-sample allocation not given. Samples analyzed were those drawn on day 63 after the first vaccine or placebo injection. The sample comes from a study of Ad26.COV2.S vaccination and SARS-CoV-2 variants. In the study overall: Donor allocation was to the COV1001 Ad26.COV2.S trial arm.

Sequencing was performed with immunoSEQ multiplex PCR; in TCRdb, only in-frame clones are kept and a portion is missing. The data hold 400,000 to 450,000 clones, with around 90% observed a single time. CDR3 length: 17 amino acids. The ends lost 1 base at V and 2 bases at J; junction bases unmatched: 11. Per germline, CDR1 SEHNR and CDR2 FQNEAQ (reference sequence). This chain connects TRBV7-9 to TRBJ2-7; 7 nucleotides line up with TRBD1. The sequence came from a person between 18 and 65 years old who received the Ad26.COV2.S COVID-19 vaccine or a placebo. Specimen: peripheral blood, collected in a trial of Ad26.COV2.S vaccine versus placebo. The CDR3 loop is CASSLDSTGTVTYEQYF. DNA of the CDR3: TGTGCCAGCAGCTTAGACTCGACCGGGACAGTCACCTACGAGCAGTACTTC.